This TCR beta chain was identified in a study of CD8+CD57+ T cells in acquired aplastic anemia. Researchers used genomic DNA as the template to profile TCR beta VDJ and CDR3. A single record per CDR3 protein comes from TCRdb applying MiXCR to the reads. The repertoire consists of 190,000 or so distinct CDR3 sequences, with approximately 57% occurring once and the leading ten covering around 32%. Concerning this clonotype itself: Its antigen is undetermined.

J gave up 2 bases and V 10 bases, and 12 bases lay outside the gene matches. Germline V gene sequence: CDR1 ENHRY, CDR2 SYGVKD. The CDR3 runs 15 residues. Study-level results: Twenty-nine sequences, all CD8+ CDR3, were shared between patients and controls.

The clonotype originates from a human donor in good health. The sequencing input was sorted CD4+, CD8+, or CD8+CD57+ T cells (not recorded which) from PBMCs. The chain employs TRBV10-3 and TRBJ2-7; 9 bases are shared with TRBD1. The CDR3 is CASSLSGQGPYEQYF. The CDR3 DNA reads as TGTGCCAGCAGCCTCTCAGGACAGGGGCCCTACGAGCAGTACTTC.